The 8 T cell receptor beta chains given below trace back to one sample, sequenced in a study of monozygotic twins with inflammatory bowel disease. TCRdb re-analyzed the 5' RACE reads; it lists each CDR3 protein once, without DNA. This sample's clone table lists some 450,000 distinct CDR3 sequences. Specimen: blood. The origin of the receptors is a human donor with ulcerative colitis or Crohn's disease, or a healthy co-twin of an affected twin (not recorded which).

J is TRBJ1-1 and V is TRBV25-1; TCRdb indicates TRBD1, and absent DNA this call remains unverified. Germline values: CDR1 MGHDK, CDR2 SYGVNS. The CDR3 loop spans 15 amino acids. The CDR3 is CASSESRQGGTEAFF.

The chain joins TRBV5-1 to TRBJ2-1; with no DNA, the TCRdb D assignment of TRBD1 cannot be verified. Germline assignment: CDR1 SGHRS and CDR2 YFSETQ. This CDR3 comprises 16 residues. This CDR3 reads CASSQDRAGSYNEQFF.

The chain has TRBV3-1 and TRBJ1-3. CDR3 size: 12 residues. The germline gives CDR1 LGHDT, CDR2 YNNKEL (reference sequence). This CDR3 reads CASGLAGNTIYF.

The chain employs TRBV30 and TRBJ2-1; TCRdb selects TRBD1, and the lack of DNA leaves this call unchecked. The CDR3 runs 13 residues. From germline, CDR1 is GTSNPN and CDR2 SVGIG (reference sequence). The CDR3 is CAWSGGTRDEQFF.

The chain combines TRBV14 with TRBJ2-5; there is no DNA to check the TCRdb D call of TRBD1. This CDR3 spans 15 amino acids. Germline-derived CDR1 and CDR2 are SGHDN and FVKESK. The CDR3 protein is CASSRVQGWGETQYF.

The CDR3 sequence: CASSLIGGDSPLHF. The V and J genes are TRBV5-1 and TRBJ1-6. CDR3 length: 14 amino acids. From germline, CDR1 is SGHRS and CDR2 YFSETQ. Together with reference TRBV5-1 and TRBJ1-6, the CDR3 gives the full variable domain: KAGVTQTPRYLIKTRGQQVTLSCSPISGHRSVSWYQQTPGQGLQFLFEYFSETQRNKGNFPGRFSGRQFSNSRSEMNVSTLELGDSALYLCASSLIGGDSPLHFGNGTRLTVT.

The chain carries TRBV7-2 and TRBJ1-3; TCRdb's D call, TRBD1, is unchecked because there is no DNA. This CDR3 has 15 residues. Germline CDR1 reads SGHTA; CDR2 reads FQGNSA. The CDR3 here is CASSDQGLGGNTIYF.

The V call is TRBV5-6, the J call TRBJ2-5; TCRdb calls TRBD2, which cannot be checked without DNA. The CDR3 is made up of 14 amino acids. Germline loops: CDR1 SGHDT, CDR2 YYEEEE. CDR3: CASSFNGRTETQYF.